The present entry profiles one T cell receptor beta chain with its context. Its cognate antigen is unknown. The source of the sample is a study of shared clonotypes between healthy human individuals. About the research overall: CD4 naive and memory got three plates each, CD8 naive two, CD8 memory one. The study, taken as a whole, reports: Clonotypes shared by all four donors outscored non-shared clonotypes in generation probability.

Clones were read by immunoSEQ multiplex PCR, and TCRdb kept only the in-frame ones, dropping some. The sample lists roughly 1,100,000 clones, about 77% occurring once. This CDR3 contains 13 residues. Trimming left V 1 base short and J 4 bases short, with 7 bases between. The germline CDR1 and CDR2 sequences are MGHRA and YSYEKL. All donors qualified as healthy HIV-negative adults and had experienced no recent acute infections or vaccinations. The TCR comes from a man younger than 35 in good health. The chain is built from TRBV4-1 and TRBJ1-2; D perhaps matches TRBD1 (5 bases). Sample: memory CD4+ T cells sorted from blood. Subset described: CD45RA-negative fraction. The CDR3 DNA follows: TGCGCCAGCAGCCAAGGGAGGGGCTATGGCTACACCTTC. This translates into CASSQGRGYGYTF.